These 17 T cell receptor beta chains originate from one sample sequenced in a study of human T cells and chemical hapten exposure. Time point specified: patch test 2, 6 weeks after DPC sensitization. As for treatment: therapeutic diphenylcyclopropenone sensitization with weekly scalp DPC. Each CDR3 protein gets one entry after TCRdb re-called the RACE reads with MiXCR. The repertoire holds 70,000 to 90,000 distinct CDR3 sequences, with 8% to 13% as singletons. Sequenced material: whole blood, taken in connection with sensitization to the hapten diphenylcyclopropenone (DPC). The source of these receptors is a woman aged 45-60 years with alopecia areata. Some clones in this sample may be carry-over from other donors' samples.

V gene TRBV6-6 combines with J gene TRBJ1-1, with D hard to call. The germline V gene encodes CDR1 MNHNY and CDR2 SVGAGI (reference sequence). The V gene lost 0 bases and the J gene lost 4 bases, with 9 bases spanning the gap. CDR3 length: 14 residues. CDR3 protein: CASSYSREGTEAFF. The CDR3, as DNA: TGTGCCAGCAGTTACTCGAGGGAGGGCACTGAAGCTTTCTTT.

This chain uses TRBV14 with TRBJ2-3; D unclear. The CDR3 extends over 13 amino acids. Trimming took 2 bases from V and 3 from J, leaving 6 bases between them. Germline V CDR1 and CDR2: SGHDN, FVKESK. The CDR3 protein is CASSQQITDTQYF. The CDR3 coding sequence is TGTGCCAGCAGCCAACAGATAACAGATACGCAGTATTTT. Supplemented by reference TRBV14 and TRBJ2-3, the full variable domain reads EAGVTQFPSHSVIEKGQTVTLRCDPISGHDNLYWYRRVMGKEIKFLLHFVKESKQDESGMPNNRFLAERTGGTYSTLKVQPAELEDSGVYFCASSQQITDTQYFGPGTRLTVL.

This chain connects TRBV5-1 to TRBJ2-7, with 8 bases identical to TRBD2. V was clipped by 3 bases and J by 0 bases; unmatched bases: 5. The CDR3 has 15 amino acids. The germline V gene has CDR1 SGHRS and CDR2 YFSETQ. The CDR3 sequence: CASSSWTSFSYEQYF. The CDR3 DNA sequence: TGCGCCAGCAGCTCTTGGACTAGCTTCTCCTACGAGCAGTACTTC.

This clonotype has a count of ten or more. The chain employs TRBV20-1 and TRBJ1-2, with D maybe TRBD1 (5 bases). V was cut by 2 bases and J by 5 bases, with 21 bases left in between. CDR1 DFQATT and CDR2 SNEGSKA come from the germline V gene (reference sequence). The CDR3 length is 16 residues. For the CDR3, the DNA is TGCAGTGCTAGAAACCCCCTCCCAGTGGGACGGTATGGCTACACCTTC. This gives the protein CSARNPLPVGRYGYTF.

The chain uses TRBV10-1 and TRBJ2-1, with no clear D. Trimming left V 5 bases short and J 6 bases short, with 11 bases between. Germline V CDR1 and CDR2: WNHNN, SYGVQD (reference sequence). The CDR3 sequence is 13 residues long. For the CDR3, the DNA is TGCGCCAGCAGTTCAACCTTGGGCAATGAGCAGTTCTTC. Residues: CASSSTLGNEQFF.

This clonotype appeared a few times. V and J are TRBV10-3 and TRBJ2-2, with 11 positions matching TRBD2. After removal of 2 bases from V and 6 bases from J, the junction contained 5 bases not matched to a gene. The germline V gene has CDR1 ENHRY and CDR2 SYGVKD. The CDR3 spans 16 residues. CDR3 in amino acids: CAISETSGSKAGELFF. CDR3 in DNA: TGTGCCATCAGTGAGACTAGCGGGAGTAAGGCCGGGGAGCTGTTTTTT.

The sample holds many counts of this clonotype. This chain links TRBV27 with TRBJ1-6; D might be TRBD1 (5 bases). With 7 bases removed from V and 10 bases from J, the gap between germline ends came to 20 bases. Germline CDR1 and CDR2: MNHEY and SMNVEV (reference sequence). The CDR3 runs to 15 residues. CDR3: CASTPLGVGKSPLHF. In DNA form, the CDR3 reads TGTGCCAGCACCCCACTGGGGGTGGGCAAGTCACCCCTCCACTTT.

This clonotype has a count of ten or more. V and J are TRBV6-2 or TRBV6-3 and TRBJ1-5; maybe TRBD1 (5 bases). The CDR3 sequence is 17 residues long. Between the trimmed V and J ends, which lost 0 bases and 4 bases, there was a span of 16 bases. Germline lookup yields CDR1 MNHEY and CDR2 SVGEGT. This CDR3 is CASSYSTSRELNQPQHF. In nucleotides, the CDR3 is TGTGCCAGCAGTTACTCGACGAGCAGGGAGTTGAATCAGCCCCAGCATTTT.

The chain employs TRBV28 and TRBJ2-7; D possibly corresponds to TRBD2 (6 bases). Deletions cut 5 bases from V and 2 bases from J, with 19 bases between. The CDR3 totals 16 residues. CDR1 and CDR2 from the germline V gene are MDHEN and SYDVKM. CDR3 loop: CASSGGAGTDAYEQYF. In DNA, the CDR3 is TGTGCCAGCAGTGGAGGGGCCGGGACGGATGCCTACGAGCAGTACTTC.

There are many counts of this clonotype. The V and J genes are TRBV7-6 and TRBJ2-1; 13 bases are a match to TRBD2. Trimming removed 5 bases from V and 3 bases from J; junction bases left unmatched: 10. The CDR3 length is 18 residues. CDR1 SGHVS and CDR2 FNYEAQ come from the germline V gene. The CDR3 coding sequence is TGTGCCAGCAGCCCGAGACTGGGACTAGCGGGATTCTACAATGAGCAGTTCTTC. It translates to CASSPRLGLAGFYNEQFF.

A few counts support this clonotype. V is TRBV12-3 or TRBV12-4 and J is TRBJ2-6, with D perhaps matching TRBD1 (6 bases). Trimming removed 5 bases from V and 0 bases from J, with 17 bases in between. The CDR3 is 18 residues long. The CDR3 sequence is CASSATGLGLSGANVLTF. The CDR3 DNA is TGTGCCAGCAGTGCAACAGGGCTGGGGCTCTCTGGGGCCAACGTCCTGACTTTC.

In its sample, this clonotype was seen a few times. The chain combines TRBV7-2 with TRBJ2-3, with TRBD1 matching over 12 bases. The CDR3 covers 13 residues. V lost 8 bases, J lost 7 bases, and 4 bases stayed unmatched. The germline gives CDR1 SGHTA, CDR2 FQGNSA. DNA of the CDR3: TGTGCCAGCGGGACAGGGGGCCAAAATACGCAGTATTTT. Its protein product is CASGTGGQNTQYF.

This clonotype was seen only a few times. The chain joins TRBV12-3 or TRBV12-4 to TRBJ2-3, with a tentative D call TRBD2 (6 bases). This CDR3 has 14 amino acids. Between the trimmed V and J ends, which lost 4 bases and 1 base, there was a span of 9 bases. The CDR3 DNA follows: TGTGCCAGCAGTTCGGCTAGCGGCACAGATACGCAGTATTTT. This encodes CASSSASGTDTQYF.

This clonotype was observed at least ten times. CDR3 DNA: TGTGCCAGCAGTTACACCTACAATGAGCAGTTCTTC. It encodes CASSYTYNEQFF. V is TRBV6-6 and J is TRBJ2-1; D not certain. The CDR3 covers 12 residues. Trimming took off 2 bases at V and 2 bases at J, with 1 base between the two ends. Germline CDR1 reads MNHNY; CDR2 reads SVGAGI (reference sequence).

This clonotype was recorded many times. This chain uses TRBV18 with TRBJ1-2; D is undetermined. The V end lost 1 base, the J end lost 6 bases, and 12 bases lay between the germline ends. The CDR3 totals 14 residues. Germline lookup yields CDR1 KGHSH and CDR2 LQKENI. CDR3 coding DNA: TGTGCCAGCTCACCACGAGGGAAAGGAGATGGCTACACCTTC. As protein: CASSPRGKGDGYTF.

This clonotype was observed many times. The chain couples TRBV3-2 to TRBJ2-1; the table's TRBD1 call for D was not verified on the DNA. TRBV3-2 corresponds to a pseudogene. CDR3 length: 19 residues. In nucleotides, the CDR3 is TGTGCCAGCAGCCAAGAGTCTAGCGGGCGCCCTAACTCCTACAATGAGCAGTTCTTC. Its translation: CASSQESSGRPNSYNEQFF.

This clonotype was found a few times. The genes are TRBV14 and TRBJ1-1; D uncertain. The CDR3 is made up of 12 amino acids. Germline CDR1 reads SGHDN; CDR2 reads FVKESK. V lost 2 bases and J 4 bases, leaving 5 bases between the germline ends. CDR3 coding DNA: TGTGCCAGCAGCCAACAAGCCACTGAAGCTTTCTTT. Translating it yields CASSQQATEAFF.